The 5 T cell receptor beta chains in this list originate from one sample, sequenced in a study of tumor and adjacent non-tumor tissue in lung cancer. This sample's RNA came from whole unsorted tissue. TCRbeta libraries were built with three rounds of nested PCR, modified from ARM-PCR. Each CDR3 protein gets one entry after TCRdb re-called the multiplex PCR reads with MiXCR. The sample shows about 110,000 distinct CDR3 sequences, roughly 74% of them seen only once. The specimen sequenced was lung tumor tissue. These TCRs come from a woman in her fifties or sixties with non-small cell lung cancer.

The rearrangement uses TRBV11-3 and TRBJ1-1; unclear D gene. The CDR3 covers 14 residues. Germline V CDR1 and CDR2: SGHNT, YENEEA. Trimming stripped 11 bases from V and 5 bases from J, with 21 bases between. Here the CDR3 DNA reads TGTGCCCGGATCCCGACCAGAAGAGGTACTGAAGCTTTCTTT. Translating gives CARIPTRRGTEAFF.

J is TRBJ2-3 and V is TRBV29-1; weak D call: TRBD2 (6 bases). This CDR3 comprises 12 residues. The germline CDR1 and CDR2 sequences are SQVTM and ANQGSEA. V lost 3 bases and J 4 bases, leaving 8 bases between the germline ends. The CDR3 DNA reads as TGCAGCGTTGAGCGGGGTTCAGATACGCAGTATTTT. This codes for CSVERGSDTQYF.

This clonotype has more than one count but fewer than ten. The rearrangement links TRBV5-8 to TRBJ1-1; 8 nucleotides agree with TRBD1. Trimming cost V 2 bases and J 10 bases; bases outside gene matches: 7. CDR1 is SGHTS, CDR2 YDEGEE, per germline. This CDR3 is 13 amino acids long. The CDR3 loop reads CASSLPDRAGAFF. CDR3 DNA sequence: TGTGCCAGCAGCTTACCGGACAGGGCGGGAGCTTTCTTT.

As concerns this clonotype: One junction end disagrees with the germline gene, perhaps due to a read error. The CDR3 spells CASSDGTSGGGTDTQYF. Written as DNA, the CDR3 is TGTGCCAGCAGCGACGGGACTAGTGGGGGTGGGACGGATACACAGTATTTT. This chain connects TRBV11-2 to TRBJ2-3; TRBD2 matches 8 bases. This CDR3 region has 17 residues. CDR1 is SGHAT, CDR2 FQNNGV, per germline.

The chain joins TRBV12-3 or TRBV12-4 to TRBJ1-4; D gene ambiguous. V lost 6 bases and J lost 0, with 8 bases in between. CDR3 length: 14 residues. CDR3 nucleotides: TGTGCCAGCAGATCGACTGCAACTAATGAAAAACTGTTTTTT. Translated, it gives CASRSTATNEKLFF.